Listed here are 6 T cell receptor beta chains from one sample, sequenced in a study of T cells in women clearing cervical HPV infection. Sequencing was performed with immunoSEQ multiplex PCR; in TCRdb, only in-frame clones are kept and a portion is missing. This listing includes approximately 23,000 clones. Sequenced input: blood buffy coat. Receptors originate from a woman between 18 and 75 years old with a cervical HPV16 infection that either progressed to CIN3+ or cleared (not recorded which).

On this clone: Read sequence stops 3 residues before the CDR3 end, and the germline J gene provides the missing end. J is TRBJ2-1 and V is TRBV7-2; 9 bases are a match to TRBD1. CDR1 is SGHTA and CDR2 is FQGNSA in the germline V gene. V lost 5 bases and J lost 8; bases outside the gene matches: 10. The CDR3 spans 15 residues. CDR3 residues: CASSRTGGINYEQFF. Incomplete CDR3 DNA: TGTGCCAGCAGCCGTACAGGGGGCATTAACTATGAG.

Remarks on this clone: The sequenced fragment ends 3 residues before the CDR3 boundary, so the rest is inferred from the germline J gene. This sequence joins TRBV10-1 and TRBJ2-7; 7 nucleotides line up with TRBD2. Germline CDR1 is WNHNN and CDR2 is SYGVQD (reference sequence). The length of the CDR3 is 13 residues. J was trimmed by 5 bases and V by 5 bases; bases with no gene match: 6. This chain's CDR3 is CASSLAGENEQYF. Incomplete CDR3 DNA: TGCGCCAGCAGTCTGGCGGGGGAAAACGAG.

As for this clone: The CDR3 end falls 3 residues outside the read, so it is completed with the germline J gene. The rearrangement joins TRBV6-1 to TRBJ1-2; D possibly corresponds to TRBD1 (6 bases). The CDR3 is 15 amino acids. The germline V gene encodes CDR1 MNHNS and CDR2 SASEGT. Trimming pared 6 bases from V and 0 bases from J, leaving 14 bases between. CDR3 DNA (partial): TGTGCCAGCAGCGAACAACAGGGCCCTAACTATGGC. This encodes CASSEQQGPNYG. In full, the CDR3 is CASSEQQGPNYGYTF.

As regards this clone: The read is 3 residues too short to cover the CDR3 end, so that end is filled in from the germline J gene. The chain joins TRBV7-2 to TRBJ2-3, with TRBD2 matching over 8 bases. Germline assignment: CDR1 SGHTA and CDR2 FQGNSA. This CDR3 spans 15 amino acids. V shed 3 bases and J 3 bases; nucleotides not matched to a gene: 5. The covered CDR3 bases are TGTGCCAGCAGCTTTCGGGGACTAGAGACAGATACG. It translates to CASSFRGLETDT. The whole CDR3 protein is CASSFRGLETDTQYF.

As for this clone: The CDR3 end is not reached by the read, which stops 3 residues before it; the germline J gene fills it in. V is TRBV20-1 and J is TRBJ2-4; 7 positions match TRBD2. The CDR3 length is 18 residues. J lost 0 bases, V lost 6 bases, and 17 bases had no gene match. Germline CDR1 and CDR2: DFQATT and SNEGSKA (reference sequence). CDR3 DNA (partial): TGCAGTGCCCCTACTGTCAGTCTAGCGGTCCTAGCCAAAAACATT. Its protein is CSAPTVSLAVLAKNI. The entire CDR3 protein is CSAPTVSLAVLAKNIQYF.

About this clone itself: The read terminates 3 residues before the CDR3 end, so the remaining end is supplied by the germline J gene. The rearrangement links TRBV2 to TRBJ2-2, with 8 nucleotides matching TRBD2. After removal of 6 bases from V and 1 base from J, the junction contained 1 base not matched to a gene. The CDR3 extends over 14 amino acids. Per the germline V gene, CDR1 is SNHLY and CDR2 is FYNNEI. CDR3 in amino acids: CASRLAVNTGELFF. Partial CDR3 DNA: TGTGCCAGCAGACTAGCGGTGAACACCGGGGAG.